This T cell receptor beta chain was retrieved from a study of blood T cell repertoires in COVID-19. Per the germline V gene, CDR1 is SQVTM and CDR2 is ANQGSEA. The germline V and J ends were trimmed by 4 bases and 5 bases, with 11 bases remaining between them. This CDR3 comprises 12 residues. All enrollees were about 18 to 89 years old and from 20 to 30 US areas. Which cohort a participant joined came from the clinical history participants gave. Remarks on this clone: The same CDR3 can be traced to other DNA sequences in this sample.

In the authors' workflow: It was from reference gene primer amplification that nucleated cell counts were estimated. Generated by immunoSEQ multiplex PCR, the TCRdb table keeps only in-frame clones and is missing some. V, J and clone size were drawn from that table, and D and trimming were deduced from the DNA. The profile shows 200,000 to 250,000 clones, about 90% of them singletons. This clonotype was sampled from a woman aged 25 to 39 who had been exposed to COVID-19. Sequencing was carried out using PBMCs or T cells enriched from blood (not recorded which). The V and J genes are TRBV29-1 and TRBJ1-1, with D perhaps matching TRBD1 (6 bases). CDR3 sequence reads: CSVVTGITEAFF. In nucleotides, the CDR3 is TGCAGCGTTGTTACAGGGATAACTGAAGCTTTCTTT. Full variable domain (remainder filled in from reference TRBV29-1 and TRBJ1-1): SAVISQKPSRDICQRGTSLTIQCQVDSQVTMMFWYRQQPGQSLTLIATANQGSEATYESGFVIDKFPISRPNLTFSTLTVSNMSPEDSSIYLCSVVTGITEAFFGQGTRLTVV.